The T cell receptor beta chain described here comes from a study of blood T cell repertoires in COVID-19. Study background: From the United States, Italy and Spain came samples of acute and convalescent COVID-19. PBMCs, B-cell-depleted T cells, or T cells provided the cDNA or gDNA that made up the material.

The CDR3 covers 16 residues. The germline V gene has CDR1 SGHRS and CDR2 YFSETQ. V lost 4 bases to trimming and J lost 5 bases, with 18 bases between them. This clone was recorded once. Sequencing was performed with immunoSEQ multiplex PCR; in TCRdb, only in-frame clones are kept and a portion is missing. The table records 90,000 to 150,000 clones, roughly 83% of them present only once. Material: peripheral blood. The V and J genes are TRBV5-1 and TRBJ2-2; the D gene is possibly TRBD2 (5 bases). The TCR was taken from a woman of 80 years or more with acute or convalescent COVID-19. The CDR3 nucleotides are TGCGCCAGCAGCCCCGGGATCCTAACCGGGACCGGGGAGCTGTTTTTT. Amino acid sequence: CASSPGILTGTGELFF.